This TCR beta chain was sequenced for a study of T cells after yellow fever vaccination. General study results and limits: Shared CD4/CD8 clonotypes were a small share, likely from convergent recombination.

This CDR3 comprises 18 residues. J was trimmed by 0 bases and V by 3 bases; bases with no gene match: 12. Per germline, CDR1 LGHNA and CDR2 YSLEER. This clonotype appeared a few times. Its antigen is unidentified. UMIs and a universal primer site were added when TCR cDNA was made by 5'RACE template switching. Via MiXCR, TCRdb re-called the 5' RACE reads, giving one row per CDR3 protein. The data show hundreds of thousands of distinct CDR3 sequences, under 7.5% seen once. The clonotype comes from a man aged 25 to 40 who received the YFV17D yellow fever vaccine. The chain combines TRBV4-3 with TRBJ2-3, with 7 bases matching TRBD2. Sequences were derived from PBMCs, sampled 5 days after the yellow fever booster vaccination. CDR3 sequence (DNA): TGCGCCAGCAGCCAGGGGAGGGTATGGCAGGCTAGCACAGATACGCAGTATTTT. Translation gives CASSQGRVWQASTDTQYF.